These 26 T cell receptor beta chains share one sample of origin, sequenced in a study of T cells in Graves' hyperthyroidism and ophthalmopathy. RNA transcripts yielded amplified TCR beta CDR3 regions. Initially, a first-round RT-PCR of the TCR CDR3 employed the HTBI primer set. TCRdb re-called the multiplex PCR reads through MiXCR, storing one row per CDR3 protein. The table shows about 350,000 distinct CDR3 sequences, with approximately 14% occurring only once. The sample consisted of blood. These receptors were obtained from a woman between 40 and 50 years old with Graves' ophthalmopathy.

In its sample, this clonotype was seen many times. The chain joins TRBV28 to TRBJ1-4; 9 bases are shared with TRBD1. Losses at the gene ends were 4 bases for V and 4 bases for J; bases not matched to a gene: 4. CDR1 and CDR2 from the germline V gene are MDHEN and SYDVKM. The CDR3 consists of 15 residues. The CDR3 bases are TGTGCCAGCAGTTCCTCGGGACAGGGTAATGAAAAACTGTTTTTT. This sequence encodes CASSSSGQGNEKLFF.

This clonotype was found many times. This chain connects TRBV6-1 to TRBJ2-7; D is unresolved. The CDR3 has 13 amino acids. V lost 5 bases and J lost 6, with 14 bases in between. Germline V CDR1 and CDR2: MNHNS, SASEGT. The DNA for the CDR3 is TGTGCCAGCAGTCTCCGGCTAGGCAGCGAGCAGTACTTC. Protein: CASSLRLGSEQYF.

This clonotype was counted a few times. This sequence joins TRBV6-1 and TRBJ2-2; no clear D. Trimming pared 5 bases from V and 5 bases from J, leaving 6 bases between. This CDR3 region has 12 residues. CDR1 MNHNS and CDR2 SASEGT come from the germline V gene. DNA for the CDR3: TGTGCCAGCAGTTCGGAAACCGGGGAGCTGTTTTTT. Its protein product is CASSSETGELFF.

The sample holds many counts of this clonotype. V usage is TRBV18 and J usage is TRBJ1-1, with D possibly TRBD1 on 6 matching bases. The CDR3 spans 12 residues. Germline loops: CDR1 KGHSH, CDR2 LQKENI. The ends were cut back, 2 bases at V and 8 bases at J, with 9 bases in the middle. The chain's CDR3 is CASSPRTEEAFF. As DNA, the CDR3 is TGTGCCAGCTCACCAAGGACAGAAGAAGCTTTCTTT.

The table lists this clonotype with a few counts. The J gene is TRBJ2-1, the V gene TRBV7-9, with no clear D. The CDR3 length is 16 residues. Trimming took 1 base from V and 10 from J, leaving 20 bases between them. The V gene's germline CDR1 is SEHNR and CDR2 FQNEAQ (reference sequence). CDR3 in amino acids: CASSLGGRFIPSEQFF. The CDR3 DNA reads TGTGCCAGCAGCTTAGGCGGACGGTTTATCCCCTCGGAGCAGTTCTTC.

The table lists this clonotype with a few counts. The chain employs TRBV6-1 and TRBJ2-5, with 10 positions matching TRBD2. CDR1 MNHNS and CDR2 SASEGT come from the germline V gene. J was trimmed by 2 bases and V by 5 bases; bases with no gene match: 2. The CDR3 runs 14 residues. The CDR3 DNA follows: TGTGCCAGCAGTTATAGCGGGGGGCAAGAGACCCAGTACTTC. Residues: CASSYSGGQETQYF.

As for this clonotype: A much larger clone is a single base away; this may be a read error. CDR3 sequence: CASSRQGATGELFF. CDR3 bases: TGTGCCAGCAGCCGACAGGGCGCCACCGGGGAGCTGTTTTTT. The chain is built from TRBV2 and TRBJ2-2, with TRBD1 matching over 7 bases. The CDR3 extends over 14 amino acids. With 6 bases clipped from V and 4 bases from J, the junction kept 5 bases outside the gene matches. Germline V gives CDR1 SNHLY, CDR2 FYNNEI.

The table lists this clonotype with many counts. This CDR3 is CASSFRRGNTEAFF. The CDR3 DNA follows: TGTGCCAGCAGCTTCAGGAGGGGGAACACTGAAGCTTTCTTT. This chain joins TRBV11-2 and TRBJ1-1; D possibly corresponds to TRBD1 (5 bases). V was cut by 3 bases and J by 1 base, with 9 bases left in between. CDR1 and CDR2 from the germline V gene are SGHAT and FQNNGV. This CDR3 has 14 amino acids.

This chain links TRBV4-1 with TRBJ1-5; D might be TRBD1 (6 bases). CDR3 length: 16 amino acids. V was clipped by 0 bases and J by 4 bases, with 13 bases between them. Germline assignment: CDR1 MGHRA and CDR2 YSYEKL. The CDR3 DNA sequence: TGCGCCAGCAGCCAAGACGTCCAGGGGAGGAATCAGCCCCAGCATTTT. Translation gives CASSQDVQGRNQPQHF.

The chain has TRBV6-2 or TRBV6-3 and TRBJ2-1, with no clear D. CDR1 MNHEY and CDR2 SVGEGT come from the germline V gene. Deletions cut 4 bases from V and 2 bases from J, with 9 bases between. CDR3 length: 14 residues. CDR3: CASSSTITYNEQFF. The CDR3, as DNA: TGTGCCAGCAGTTCAACTATTACCTACAATGAGCAGTTCTTC.

This clonotype was seen only a few times. J is TRBJ1-1 and V is TRBV30, with 7 positions matching TRBD1. This CDR3 comprises 14 residues. Germline V lookup: CDR1 GTSNPN, CDR2 SVGIG (reference sequence). The V gene end was trimmed by 4 bases and the J gene end by 2 bases; junction bases not matched to a gene: 7. The DNA for the CDR3 is TGTGCCTGGACAGGGGGATGGGAAAACACTGAAGCTTTCTTT. It translates to CAWTGGWENTEAFF.

In its sample, this clonotype was seen many times. This rearrangement joins TRBV7-9 to TRBJ2-7, with TRBD1 matching 7 bases. This CDR3 spans 13 amino acids. J gave up 3 bases and V 6 bases, and 5 bases lay outside the gene matches. Germline CDR1 SEHNR, CDR2 FQNEAQ (reference sequence). Here the CDR3 DNA reads TGTGCCAGCAGAGGGACAGCGGACTACGAGCAGTACTTC. Translating gives CASRGTADYEQYF.

This clonotype was recorded many times. This sequence joins TRBV11-2 and TRBJ1-2, with D unclear. The CDR3 loop spans 16 amino acids. CDR1 is SGHAT, CDR2 FQNNGV, per germline. Deletions cut 4 bases from V and 4 bases from J, with 19 bases between. CDR3 bases: TGTGCCAGCAGCTCCTACCGGACCCAAGAGGGCTATGGCTACACCTTC. As protein: CASSSYRTQEGYGYTF.

This clonotype was seen repeatedly, ten times or more. The V call is TRBV10-3, the J call TRBJ2-7; D uncertain. V was pared by 4 bases and J by 0 bases, with 13 bases between. The CDR3 runs to 15 residues. Germline assignment: CDR1 ENHRY and CDR2 SYGVKD. CDR3 residues: CAISGWTSSSYEQYF. In DNA, the CDR3 is TGTGCCATCAGTGGGTGGACCTCGAGCTCCTACGAGCAGTACTTC.

This clonotype was found many times. This sequence joins TRBV2 and TRBJ1-5; 7 nucleotides align to TRBD1. Unmatched junction bases numbered 6, after V lost 7 bases and J lost 3 bases. The V gene's germline CDR1 is SNHLY and CDR2 FYNNEI. The CDR3 consists of 14 residues. DNA of the CDR3: TGTGCCAGCAAGGAGGGACAGCTCAATCAGCCCCAGCATTTT. This translates into CASKEGQLNQPQHF.

This chain uses TRBV24-1 with TRBJ1-2, with 7 positions matching TRBD1. V lost 4 bases and J lost 7; bases outside the gene matches: 5. This CDR3 region has 13 residues. Germline V gives CDR1 KGHDR, CDR2 SFDVKD. The CDR3: CATSDRGEAGYTF. The CDR3 region has the DNA TGTGCCACCAGTGACAGGGGGGAGGCTGGCTACACCTTC.

V and J are TRBV20-1 and TRBJ2-5; the D gene is possibly TRBD2 (6 bases). The CDR3 covers 15 residues. Germline V CDR1 and CDR2: DFQATT, SNEGSKA (reference sequence). Trimming left V 0 bases short and J 4 bases short, with 15 bases between. For the CDR3, the DNA is TGCAGTGCTAGAGATTTCGGGGGATATGCAGAGACCCAGTACTTC. Its translation: CSARDFGGYAETQYF.

This clonotype appeared many times. The CDR3 here is CASSSGLAGADEQFF. The CDR3 bases are TGTGCCAGCAGTTCGGGACTAGCGGGAGCCGATGAGCAGTTCTTC. The chain employs TRBV6-1 and TRBJ2-1; TRBD2 aligns across 14 bases. With V trimmed by 5 bases and J by 8 bases, 5 bases remained unmatched. The CDR3 contains 15 residues. Germline CDR1 MNHNS, CDR2 SASEGT.

This clonotype was detected many times. This chain connects TRBV12-3 or TRBV12-4 to TRBJ1-5; no definite D call. V was cut by 0 bases and J by 1 base, with 1 base left in between. The CDR3 covers 13 residues. In DNA form, the CDR3 reads TGTGCCAGCAGTTTAGCCAGCAATCAGCCCCAGCATTTT. It specifies CASSLASNQPQHF.

This clonotype showed up just a few times. The chain links TRBV5-6 to TRBJ2-3, with D maybe TRBD1 (6 bases). The ends were cut back, 5 bases at V and 6 bases at J, with 16 bases in the middle. CDR1 and CDR2 from the germline V gene are SGHDT and YYEEEE. The CDR3 extends over 14 amino acids. CDR3 in DNA: TGTGCCAGCAGTACCGAGCGTAGGGGGGATACGCAGTATTTT. Its protein product is CASSTERRGDTQYF.

This clonotype was seen only a few times. The CDR3 protein is CSAIAPSGTYEQYF. For the CDR3, the DNA is TGCAGTGCTATAGCGCCTAGCGGGACCTACGAGCAGTACTTC. The rearrangement links TRBV20-1 to TRBJ2-7; the match to TRBD2 covers 9 bases. The length of the CDR3 is 14 residues. Germline assignment: CDR1 DFQATT and CDR2 SNEGSKA (reference sequence). J lost 2 bases, V lost 4 bases, and 6 bases had no gene match.

The genes are TRBV11-1 and TRBJ2-6; D ambiguous. Germline V gene data show CDR1 as SGHAT and CDR2 as FQDESV (reference sequence). The CDR3 loop spans 15 amino acids. V lost 5 bases, J lost 1 base, and 9 bases lay in between. DNA of the CDR3: TGTGCCAGCAGCCCAGTCGGTTCTGGGGCCAACGTCCTGACTTTC. Translating gives CASSPVGSGANVLTF.

This clonotype appeared a few times. This may come from a read error, since a much larger clone is one base off. This rearrangement joins TRBV29-1 to TRBJ1-1; possible D gene TRBD1, 5 bases. Looked up from germline, CDR1 is SQVTM and CDR2 is ANQGSEA. V lost 4 bases, J lost 7 bases, and 10 bases lay in between. CDR3 length: 11 amino acids. For the CDR3, the DNA is TGCAGCGTTGTTATGGGGGTTGAAGCTTTCTTT. Its protein product is CSVVMGVEAFF. The full variable domain, in which reference TRBV29-1 and TRBJ1-1 provide the parts outside the CDR3, is SAVISQKPSRDICQRGTSLTIQCQVDSQVTMMFWYRQQPGQSLTLIATANQGSEATYESGFVIDKFPISRPNLTFSTLTVSNMSPEDSSIYLCSVVMGVEAFFGQGTRLTVV.

This clonotype was seen more than once but under ten times. The genes are TRBV20-1 and TRBJ2-2; D gene ambiguous. Germline assignment: CDR1 DFQATT and CDR2 SNEGSKA (reference sequence). V was shortened by 8 bases and J by 2 bases, with 12 bases between the two germline ends. The CDR3 extends over 13 amino acids. CDR3 sequence reads: CSSSPLNTGELFF. The CDR3 coding sequence is TGCAGTTCAAGTCCGTTAAACACCGGGGAGCTGTTTTTT.

This clonotype was seen many times. The V and J genes are TRBV12-3 or TRBV12-4 and TRBJ2-3; 8 positions agree with TRBD1. Unmatched junction bases numbered 5, after V lost 6 bases and J lost 0 bases. The CDR3 extends over 15 amino acids. CDR3 DNA: TGTGCCAGCAGCCGGACAGGGATTAGCACAGATACGCAGTATTTT. This translates into CASSRTGISTDTQYF.

This clonotype was recorded at least ten times. V usage is TRBV7-2 and J usage is TRBJ1-1; D call uncertain. Germline V gene lookup returns CDR1 SGHTA and CDR2 FQGNSA. The length of the CDR3 is 11 residues. V was shortened by 1 base and J by 10 bases, with 7 bases between the two germline ends. In DNA, the CDR3 is TGTGCCAGCAGCTTAGTCGCCGTAGCTTTCTTT. It yields the protein CASSLVAVAFF.